This TCR beta chain comes out of a study of siplizumab effects on memory and regulatory T cells. Overall study results and limits: Confirmation that proliferating Tregs from siplizumab cultures had suppressive function was not obtained. Of the alloreactive clones, only a minor fraction mapped to unstimulated subsets. The apparent diversity of naive T cells exceeded that of memory cells, and naive T cells seemed to make a major contribution to the alloresponse. Controls showed an average of about 27% Treg-derived mappable alloreactive CD4+ clones, while siplizumab showed about 69%.

Clones were read by immunoSEQ multiplex PCR, and TCRdb kept only the in-frame ones, dropping some. The sample consists of 100,000 to 120,000 clones, about 93% of them appearing once. The CDR3 runs to 15 residues. V was pared by 6 bases and J by 2 bases, with 6 bases of the junction left unmatched. Germline CDR1 reads KGHSY; CDR2 reads FQNENV. As concerns this clone: What it recognizes is unknown.

This TCR was recovered from a human donor in good health. Specimen: CD4+ T cells sorted from blood. V and J are TRBV16 and TRBJ1-5; 8 nucleotides agree with TRBD1. CDR3 nucleotide sequence: TGTGCCAGCAGAGAGACAGGGGAACGCAATCAGCCCCAGCATTTT. Translated, it gives CASRETGERNQPQHF.